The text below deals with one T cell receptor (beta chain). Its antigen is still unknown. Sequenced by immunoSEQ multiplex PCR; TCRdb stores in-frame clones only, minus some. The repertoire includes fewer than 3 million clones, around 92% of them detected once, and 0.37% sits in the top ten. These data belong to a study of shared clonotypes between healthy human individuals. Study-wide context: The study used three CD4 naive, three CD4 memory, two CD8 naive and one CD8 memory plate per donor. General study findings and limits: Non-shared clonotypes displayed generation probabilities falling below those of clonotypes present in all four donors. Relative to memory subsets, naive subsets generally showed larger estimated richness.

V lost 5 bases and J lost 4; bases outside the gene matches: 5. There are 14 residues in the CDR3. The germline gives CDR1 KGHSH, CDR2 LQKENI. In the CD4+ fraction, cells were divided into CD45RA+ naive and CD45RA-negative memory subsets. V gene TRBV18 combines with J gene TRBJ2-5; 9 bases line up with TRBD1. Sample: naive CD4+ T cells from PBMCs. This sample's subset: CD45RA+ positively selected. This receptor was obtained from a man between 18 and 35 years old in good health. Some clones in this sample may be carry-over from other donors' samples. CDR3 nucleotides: TGTGCCAGCTCAGCACAGGGGGCAGGAGAGACCCAGTACTTC. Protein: CASSAQGAGETQYF.